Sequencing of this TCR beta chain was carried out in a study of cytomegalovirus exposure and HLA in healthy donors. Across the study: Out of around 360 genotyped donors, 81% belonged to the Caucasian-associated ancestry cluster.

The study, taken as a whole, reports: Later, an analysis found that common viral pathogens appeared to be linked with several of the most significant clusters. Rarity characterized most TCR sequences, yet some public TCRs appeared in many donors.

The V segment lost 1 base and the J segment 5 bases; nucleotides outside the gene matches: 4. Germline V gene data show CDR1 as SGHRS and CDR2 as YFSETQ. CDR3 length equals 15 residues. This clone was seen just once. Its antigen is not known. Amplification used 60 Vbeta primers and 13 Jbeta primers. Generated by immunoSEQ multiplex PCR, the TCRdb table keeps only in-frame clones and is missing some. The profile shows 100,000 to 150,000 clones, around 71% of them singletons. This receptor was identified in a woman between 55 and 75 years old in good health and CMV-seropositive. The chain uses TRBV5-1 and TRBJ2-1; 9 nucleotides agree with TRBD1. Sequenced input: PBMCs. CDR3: CASSLWGTGNNEQFF. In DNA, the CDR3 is TGCGCCAGCAGCTTGTGGGGGACAGGGAACAATGAGCAGTTCTTC.